A selection of T cell receptor beta chains follows, all from one sample in a study of human T cells and chemical hapten exposure. TCRdb re-called the RACE reads through MiXCR, storing one row per CDR3 protein. The sample holds 350,000 to 400,000 distinct CDR3 sequences, nearly 6.5% seen once. The sequencing used whole blood, collected in connection with sensitization to the hapten diphenylcyclopropenone (DPC). These TCRs come from a woman younger than 35 with alopecia areata. Some clones in this sample may be carry-over from other donors' samples. Each CDR3 is given with its conserved first and last residue. D genes are given only for firm matches. Clone size is shown for a subset of rows, as once, few, many or a class of expanded clone.

CDR3aa	CDR3nt	d_gene	v_gene	len	j_gene	abundance
CASSYGPGLSYEQYF	TGTGCCAGCAGTTATGGACCAGGTCTGAGCTACGAGCAGTACTTC	.	TRBV12-3/TRBV12-4	15	TRBJ2-7	many
CASSAGAAGNTIYF	TGCGCCAGCAGCGCGGGGGCCGCTGGAAACACCATATATTTT	.	TRBV5-1	14	TRBJ1-3	few
CASSLEGARGSPLHF	TGCGCCAGCAGCTTGGAGGGGGCGCGGGGCTCACCCCTCCACTTT	TRBD1	TRBV5-1	15	TRBJ1-6	.
CASTYTGGMAFF	TGTGCCAGCACTTATACAGGGGGCATGGCTTTCTTT	TRBD1	TRBV2	12	TRBJ1-1	many
CSVVRSAKNIQYF	TGCAGCGTTGTTCGGTCTGCCAAAAACATTCAGTACTTC	.	TRBV29-1	13	TRBJ2-4	many
CASSDRGDSEKLFF	TGTGCCAGCAGTGACAGGGGGGATAGTGAAAAACTGTTTTTT	TRBD1	TRBV25-1	14	TRBJ1-4	many
CASSSGAIYEQYF	TGTGCCAGCAGCTCGGGGGCGATCTACGAGCAGTACTTC	.	TRBV6-2/TRBV6-3	13	TRBJ2-7	many
CASSYGTGFQETQYF	TGTGCCAGCAGTTACGGGACAGGATTCCAAGAGACCCAGTACTTC	TRBD1	TRBV6-5	15	TRBJ2-5	many
CASSKLMYLLEQYF	TGTGCCAGCAGCAAATTAATGTACCTCCTAGAGCAGTACTTC	.	TRBV21-1	14	TRBJ2-7	.
CASFLQDRGSLQETQYF	TGTGCCAGCTTCCTGCAGGACAGGGGGTCCCTACAAGAGACCCAGTACTTC	TRBD1	TRBV2	17	TRBJ2-5	many
CSAREGEDYEQYF	TGCAGTGCTAGGGAGGGGGAAGACTACGAGCAGTACTTC	.	TRBV20-1	13	TRBJ2-7	.
CAISDSVNTEAFF	TGTGCCATCAGTGACAGCGTGAATACTGAAGCTTTCTTT	.	TRBV10-3	13	TRBJ1-1	many
CSAPTLTRDTQYF	TGCAGTGCCCCGACCCTGACGAGAGATACGCAGTATTTT	.	TRBV20-1	13	TRBJ2-3	few
CASSSEYRTGEAFF	TGTGCCAGCAGTTCCGAATATCGGACAGGGGAAGCTTTCTTT	TRBD1	TRBV6-5	14	TRBJ1-1	many
CASSQLAGGSLSYNEQFF	TGTGCCAGCAGTCAACTAGCGGGGGGGAGTCTAAGCTACAATGAGCAGTTCTTC	TRBD2	TRBV6-2/TRBV6-3	18	TRBJ2-1	.
CSVEDLGEMNTEAFF	TGCAGCGTTGAAGATCTGGGAGAGATGAACACTGAAGCTTTCTTT	.	TRBV29-1	15	TRBJ1-1	many
CASGSSFDSYSNQPQHF	TGTGCTAGTGGTTCCTCTTTTGACAGCTATAGCAATCAGCCCCAGCATTTT	.	TRBV12-5	17	TRBJ1-5	many
CASRDRASSYNSPLHF	TGTGCCAGCAGAGACAGGGCGAGCTCCTATAATTCACCCCTCCACTTT	TRBD1	TRBV2	16	TRBJ1-6	many
CASSNLPNTEAFF	TGTGCCAGCAGTAATTTACCGAACACTGAAGCTTTCTTT	.	TRBV12-3/TRBV12-4	13	TRBJ1-1	many
CASSAGTSGRETQYF	TGTGCCAGCAGTGCCGGGACTAGCGGCCGAGAGACCCAGTACTTC	TRBD2	TRBV27	15	TRBJ2-5	.
CASSYQISGGAGNIQYF	TGTGCCAGCAGTTACCAAATAAGCGGGGGGGCCGGAAACATTCAGTACTTC	TRBD2	TRBV6-6	17	TRBJ2-4	few
CASSRNGGLVQPQHF	TGTGCCAGCAGCCGCAACGGGGGGCTGGTTCAGCCCCAGCATTTT	.	TRBV5-5	15	TRBJ1-5	few
CASSETGHLYNEQFF	TGTGCCAGCAGCGAAACGGGACACCTATACAATGAGCAGTTCTTC	.	TRBV9	15	TRBJ2-1	.
CSVVLGQGFTEAFF	TGCAGCGTCGTACTGGGACAGGGCTTCACTGAAGCTTTCTTT	TRBD1	TRBV29-1	14	TRBJ1-1	many
CASSQDNAAGARQYF	TGCGCCAGCAGCCAAGATAACGCGGCAGGCGCCAGACAGTACTTC	.	TRBV4-3	15	TRBJ2-7	.
CASSQGGRVVTEAFF	TGCGCCAGCAGCCAGGGGGGGCGAGTAGTCACTGAAGCTTTCTTT	.	TRBV4-3	15	TRBJ1-1	.
CASRVQGESYGYTF	TGTGCCAGCAGAGTCCAGGGGGAGAGCTATGGCTACACCTTC	TRBD1	TRBV6-2/TRBV6-3	14	TRBJ1-2	few
CASSGGAGGQETQYF	TGTGCCAGCAGTGGTGGAGCGGGGGGACAAGAGACCCAGTACTTC	TRBD2	TRBV6-4	15	TRBJ2-5	many
CASSLRPWVAGAYEQYF	TGTGCCAGCAGTTTAAGGCCCTGGGTAGCGGGTGCCTACGAGCAGTACTTC	TRBD2	TRBV12-3/TRBV12-4	17	TRBJ2-7	.
CSARAQRDPYGYTF	TGCAGTGCTAGGGCTCAGCGAGATCCCTATGGCTACACCTTC	.	TRBV20-1	14	TRBJ1-2	many
CASSEGPNQPQHF	TGTGCCAGCAGTGAGGGCCCCAATCAGCCCCAGCATTTT	.	TRBV2	13	TRBJ1-5	many
CASSFRGRNTGELFF	TGTGCCAGCAGCTTCAGGGGTCGGAACACCGGGGAGCTGTTTTTT	.	TRBV7-2	15	TRBJ2-2	.
CAISGGGQTRQTQYF	TGTGCCATCAGTGGCGGGGGGCAGACTCGGCAGACCCAGTACTTC	TRBD2	TRBV10-3	15	TRBJ2-5	once